The 16 T cell receptor beta chains presented below share a single source sample, sequenced in a study of shared clonotypes between healthy human individuals. The repertoire was sequenced with immunoSEQ multiplex PCR; TCRdb's copy has only in-frame clones and lacks some. This sample carries about 490,000 clones, around 79% of them seen once, and the ten largest clones take 9.5% to 15%. The source material was PBMCs. Receptors were obtained from a woman between 35 and 50 years old in good health. Some clones in this sample may be carry-over from other donors' samples.

This chain uses TRBV7-2 with TRBJ2-7; D may match TRBD1 or TRBD2 (6 bases each). The V end was cut by 7 bases, the J end by 0 bases, with 16 bases between. Germline-derived CDR1 and CDR2 are SGHTA and FQGNSA. This CDR3 has 15 residues. CDR3 amino acids: CASTPLGGNSYEQYF. CDR3 sequence (DNA): TGTGCCAGCACCCCCCTGGGGGGCAACTCCTACGAGCAGTACTTC.

The chain links TRBV5-1 to TRBJ2-3; D remains ambiguous. This CDR3 is 14 amino acids long. V was cut by 0 bases and J by 5 bases, with 10 bases left in between. Germline V lookup: CDR1 SGHRS, CDR2 YFSETQ. For the CDR3, the DNA is TGCGCCAGCAGCTTGGCACCGACGGTAGATACGCAGTATTTT. It encodes CASSLAPTVDTQYF.

The chain combines TRBV28 with TRBJ1-2, with a tentative D call TRBD1 (5 bases). There are 15 residues in the CDR3. Germline V gene sequence: CDR1 MDHEN, CDR2 SYDVKM. Trimming stripped 7 bases from V and 4 bases from J, with 19 bases between. The CDR3 sequence is CASTLGGGDGYGYTF. The CDR3 region has the DNA TGTGCCAGCACCTTAGGCGGGGGGGACGGCTATGGCTACACCTTC.

V gene TRBV25-1 combines with J gene TRBJ2-1; D is unresolved. V was pared by 4 bases and J by 6 bases, with 13 bases between. Germline CDR1 is MGHDK and CDR2 is SYGVNS. CDR3 length: 14 amino acids. CDR3 sequence reads: CASSGVYRANEQFF. Written as DNA, the CDR3 is TGTGCCAGCAGTGGTGTCTACCGGGCCAATGAGCAGTTCTTC.

This chain joins TRBV18 and TRBJ2-4; TRBD2 aligns across 7 bases. Germline V gene lookup returns CDR1 KGHSH and CDR2 LQKENI. V lost 6 bases and J lost 1; bases outside the gene matches: 0. The CDR3 sequence is 13 residues long. CDR3: CASSTSAKNIQYF. CDR3 nucleotide sequence: TGTGCCAGCTCGACTAGCGCCAAAAACATTCAGTACTTC.

This clone has just one count. The chain has TRBV27 and TRBJ2-2; D ambiguous. V was trimmed by 2 bases and J by 0 bases, leaving 4 bases between them. In germline, CDR1 is MNHEY, CDR2 SMNVEV (reference sequence). The CDR3 has 14 residues. The CDR3 region is CASSLGPNTGELFF. The CDR3 DNA follows: TGTGCCAGCAGTTTAGGCCCGAACACCGGGGAGCTGTTTTTT.

The V and J genes are TRBV27 and TRBJ2-7, with 8 bases identical to TRBD1. The germline V gene has CDR1 MNHEY and CDR2 SMNVEV (reference sequence). The length of the CDR3 is 13 residues. V shed 3 bases, J shed 7 bases, and the junction held 5 bases outside the gene matches. CDR3 in amino acids: CASSFQGAREQYF. CDR3 bases: TGTGCCAGCAGTTTTCAGGGGGCGCGGGAGCAGTACTTC.

The V gene is TRBV15, the J gene TRBJ1-1; D not certain. V lost 8 bases to trimming and J lost 0 bases, with 13 bases between them. The CDR3 has 14 amino acids. Germline V gene lookup returns CDR1 LNHNV and CDR2 YYDKDF (reference sequence). This CDR3 reads CATAAEIMNTEAFF. For the CDR3, the DNA is TGTGCCACCGCCGCTGAGATTATGAACACTGAAGCTTTCTTT.

This clone was detected a few times. The chain joins TRBV30 to TRBJ1-6; 11 nucleotides line up with TRBD1. CDR1 and CDR2 (germline): GTSNPN, SVGIG (reference sequence). The V and J ends lost 6 bases and 9 bases, in that order; junction bases with no gene match: 10. The CDR3 length is 15 residues. The CDR3 coding sequence is TGTGCCTGCCCCGGACAGGGGGCCGATAGTTCACCCCTCCACTTT. It codes for CACPGQGADSSPLHF.

V usage is TRBV7-2 and J usage is TRBJ1-1, with a tentative D call TRBD1 (5 bases). Germline lookup yields CDR1 SGHTA and CDR2 FQGNSA. Trimming stripped 5 bases from V and 4 bases from J, with 11 bases between. The CDR3 extends over 13 amino acids. CDR3 sequence (DNA): TGTGCCAGCAGCCCCAGGGTTCCCACTGAAGCTTTCTTT. As protein: CASSPRVPTEAFF.

Turning to this clone: One end of the junction is discordant with germline, which a read error may explain. The V call is TRBV7-7, the J call TRBJ2-1; D is uncertain. From germline, CDR1 is SSHAT and CDR2 FNYEAQ (reference sequence). The CDR3 totals 13 residues. This chain's CDR3 is CASSLGAALEQFF. In DNA form, the CDR3 reads TGTGCTAGCAGCTTAGGTGCAGCCCTAGAGCAGTTCTTC.

There are a few counts of this clone. V gene TRBV25-1 combines with J gene TRBJ1-4; 8 positions match TRBD1. Germline lookup yields CDR1 MGHDK and CDR2 SYGVNS. V was clipped by 4 bases and J by 8 bases; unmatched bases: 12. CDR3 length: 16 amino acids. CDR3 in DNA: TGTGCCAGCAGTGGGTATATGACAGGGGCGGGAGAAAAACTGTTTTTT. This encodes CASSGYMTGAGEKLFF.

This chain links TRBV2 with TRBJ2-7; the D call may be TRBD1 or TRBD2 (6 bases each). The CDR3 loop spans 14 amino acids. The V gene's germline CDR1 is SNHLY and CDR2 FYNNEI. Trimming shortened V by 7 bases and J by 4 bases, and 17 bases separated the two germline ends. Written as DNA, the CDR3 is TGTGCCAGCACGGTCGGGGGCATCGGGTACGAGCAGTACTTC. Translation gives CASTVGGIGYEQYF. Full variable domain (outside the CDR3, taken from reference TRBV2 and TRBJ2-7): EPEVTQTPSHQVTQMGQEVILRCVPISNHLYFYWYRQILGQKVEFLVSFYNNEISEKSEIFDDQFSVERPDGSNFTLKIRSTKLEDSAMYFCASTVGGIGYEQYFGPGTRLTVT.

The CDR3 region is CASSLRTSGSYEQYF. The CDR3 nucleotides read TGTGCCAGCAGTTTAAGGACTAGCGGGAGTTACGAGCAGTACTTC. V and J are TRBV27 and TRBJ2-7; TRBD2 aligns across 13 bases. V shed 2 bases, J shed 4 bases, and the junction held 2 bases outside the gene matches. CDR3 length: 15 residues. CDR1 is MNHEY and CDR2 is SMNVEV in the germline V gene (reference sequence).

The CDR3 region is CASSLRRQRGYEQYF. In DNA, the CDR3 is TGTGCCAGCAGCTTAAGGCGGCAGCGCGGCTACGAGCAGTACTTC. The rearrangement links TRBV11-2 to TRBJ2-7, with unresolved D. This CDR3 spans 15 amino acids. The germline CDR1 and CDR2 sequences are SGHAT and FQNNGV. Trimming removed 2 bases from V and 3 bases from J, with 14 bases in between.

This clone appeared a few times. The chain recombines TRBV4-2 with TRBJ2-2; D possibly corresponds to TRBD2 (6 bases). There are 15 residues in the CDR3. Between the trimmed V and J ends, which lost 0 bases and 6 bases, there was a span of 11 bases. The germline V gene has CDR1 LGHNA and CDR2 YNFKEQ. CDR3 bases: TGTGCCAGCAGCCAAGATTCGGGGGACCCCGGGGAGCTGTTTTTT. Its translation is CASSQDSGDPGELFF.